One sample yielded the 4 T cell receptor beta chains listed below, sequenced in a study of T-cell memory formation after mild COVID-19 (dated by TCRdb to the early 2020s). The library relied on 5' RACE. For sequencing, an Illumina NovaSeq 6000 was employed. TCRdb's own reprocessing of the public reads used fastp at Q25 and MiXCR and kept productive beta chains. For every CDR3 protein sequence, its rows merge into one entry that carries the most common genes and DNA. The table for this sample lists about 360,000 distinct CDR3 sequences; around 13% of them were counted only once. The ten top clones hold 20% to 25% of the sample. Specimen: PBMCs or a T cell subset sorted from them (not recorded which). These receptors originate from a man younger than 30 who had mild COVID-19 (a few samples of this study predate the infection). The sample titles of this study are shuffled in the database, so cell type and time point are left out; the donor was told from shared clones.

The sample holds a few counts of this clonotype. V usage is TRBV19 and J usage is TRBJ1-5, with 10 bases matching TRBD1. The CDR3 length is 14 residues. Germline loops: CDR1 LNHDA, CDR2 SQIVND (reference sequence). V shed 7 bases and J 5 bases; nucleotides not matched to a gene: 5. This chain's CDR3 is CASNDRGLHQPQHF. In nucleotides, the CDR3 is TGTGCCAGTAACGACAGGGGGCTTCATCAGCCCCAGCATTTT. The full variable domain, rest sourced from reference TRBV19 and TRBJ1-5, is DGGITQSPKYLFRKEGQNVTLSCEQNLNHDAMYWYRQDPGQGLRLIYYSQIVNDFQKGDIAEGYSVSREKKESFPLTVTSAQKNPTAFYLCASNDRGLHQPQHFGDGTRLSIL.

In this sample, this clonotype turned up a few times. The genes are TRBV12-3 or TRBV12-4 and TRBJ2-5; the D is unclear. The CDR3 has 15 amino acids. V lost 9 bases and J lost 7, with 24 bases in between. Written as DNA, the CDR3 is TGTGCCAGTACCATTCACGCAGGCGATGTTGGGACCCAGTACTTC. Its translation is CASTIHAGDVGTQYF.

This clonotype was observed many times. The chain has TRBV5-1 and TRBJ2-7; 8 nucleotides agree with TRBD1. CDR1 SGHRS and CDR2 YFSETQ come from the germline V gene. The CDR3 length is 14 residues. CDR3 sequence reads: CASSLTSGTGTLFV. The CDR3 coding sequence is TGCGCCAGCAGCTTGACCTCCGGGACAGGCACATTGTTCGTC.

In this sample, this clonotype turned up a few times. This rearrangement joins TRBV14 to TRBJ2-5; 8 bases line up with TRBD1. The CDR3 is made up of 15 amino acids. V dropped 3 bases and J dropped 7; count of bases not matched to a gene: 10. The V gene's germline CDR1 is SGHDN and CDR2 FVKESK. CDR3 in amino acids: CASSHGDRGTWTQYF. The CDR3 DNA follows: TGTGCCAGCAGCCACGGAGACAGGGGTACTTGGACCCAGTACTTC.